Each of the 22 T cell receptor beta chains below was sequenced from the same sample in a study of technical replicates of blood from several donors. Sequencing used immunoSEQ multiplex PCR; TCRdb keeps in-frame clones, though not all of them. The sample contains around 63,000 clones, 90% to 95% of which appear only once. Source material: PBMCs. The receptors come from a human donor in good health. Some clones in this sample may be carry-over from other donors' samples.

This chain joins TRBV10-3 and TRBJ2-7; 9 bases map to TRBD1. The CDR3 spans 14 residues. CDR1 is ENHRY and CDR2 is SYGVKD in the germline V gene. Trimming removed 4 bases from V and 5 bases from J; junction bases left unmatched: 6. The CDR3 bases are TGTGCCATCAGTGGGAAACAGGGGGCGAACGAGCAGTACTTC. Residues: CAISGKQGANEQYF.

This sequence joins TRBV4-2 and TRBJ2-1; no firm D call. From germline, CDR1 is LGHNA and CDR2 YNFKEQ. The V end lost 0 bases, the J end lost 5 bases, and 11 bases lay between the germline ends. The length of the CDR3 is 15 residues. CDR3 nucleotide sequence: TGTGCCAGCAGCCAAGAACGGCTAGTAAACAATGAGCAGTTCTTC. As protein: CASSQERLVNNEQFF.

This clone was detected only once. The chain recombines TRBV7-3 with TRBJ1-1; 10 positions match TRBD1. Trimming at V came to 2 bases and at J to 5 bases, leaving 11 bases not matched to a gene. Germline lookup yields CDR1 SGHTA and CDR2 FQGTGA. The CDR3 length is 17 residues. The CDR3 reads CASSLGGSGTGETEAFF. The CDR3 region has the DNA TGTGCCAGCAGCTTAGGTGGGTCCGGGACAGGGGAAACTGAAGCTTTCTTT. Based on the CDR3 plus reference TRBV7-3 and TRBJ1-1, the full variable domain is GAGVSQTPSNKVTEKGKYVELRCDPISGHTALYWYRQSLGQGPEFLIYFQGTGAADDSGLPNDRFFAVRPEGSVSTLKIQRTERGDSAVYLCASSLGGSGTGETEAFFGQGTRLTVV.

The chain recombines TRBV7-2 with TRBJ2-5, with 8 bases lining up with TRBD2. V was clipped by 5 bases and J by 4 bases; unmatched bases: 12. Looked up from germline, CDR1 is SGHTA and CDR2 is FQGNSA. This CDR3 is 16 amino acids long. CDR3 nucleotides: TGTGCCAGCAGCGTGGGGACTAGAGGAAGTCCAGAGACCCAGTACTTC. Its protein is CASSVGTRGSPETQYF.

J is TRBJ1-4 and V is TRBV28; TRBD1 matches at 8 bases. The CDR3 sequence is 14 residues long. The V segment lost 5 bases and the J segment 7 bases; nucleotides outside the gene matches: 6. Germline CDR1 MDHEN, CDR2 SYDVKM. The CDR3, as DNA: TGTGCCAGCAGTCCAGGGGGCTACATTGAAAAACTGTTTTTT. This codes for CASSPGGYIEKLFF. Using reference TRBV28 and TRBJ1-4 for the parts outside the CDR3, the full variable domain is DVKVTQSSRYLVKRTGEKVFLECVQDMDHENMFWYRQDPGLGLRLIYFSYDVKMKEKGDIPEGYSVSREKKERFSLILESASTNQTSMYLCASSPGGYIEKLFFGSGTQLSVL.

V usage is TRBV7-9 and J usage is TRBJ2-3; TRBD2 is a possible D gene (6 bases). The CDR3 extends over 13 amino acids. Per germline, CDR1 SEHNR and CDR2 FQNEAQ (reference sequence). The V end was cut by 1 base, the J end by 11 bases, with 13 bases between. CDR3 in amino acids: CASSLERRGKQYF. The DNA for the CDR3 is TGTGCCAGCAGCTTAGAGAGGAGGGGAAAGCAGTATTTT.

The V and J genes are TRBV7-9 and TRBJ1-2; D perhaps matches TRBD1 (6 bases). The V end lost 5 bases, the J end lost 7 bases, and 23 bases lay between the germline ends. Germline values: CDR1 SEHNR, CDR2 FQNEAQ (reference sequence). CDR3 length: 16 residues. The CDR3 is CASSMDLAGGATGYTF. In DNA form, the CDR3 reads TGTGCCAGCAGCATGGATCTGGCGGGGGGCGCGACTGGCTACACCTTC.

V and J are TRBV11-2 and TRBJ2-7; a weak D match, TRBD2 (6 bases). CDR1 is SGHAT and CDR2 is FQNNGV in the germline V gene. This CDR3 has 12 amino acids. V lost 0 bases and J lost 9, with 9 bases in between. CDR3 residues: CASSLEGLMQYF. The CDR3 coding sequence is TGTGCCAGCAGCTTAGAGGGACTCATGCAGTACTTC.

The chain links TRBV7-2 to TRBJ1-6; TRBD1 agrees at 12 bases. The CDR3 runs 15 residues. V lost 5 bases, J lost 9 bases, and 5 bases stayed unmatched. Germline values: CDR1 SGHTA, CDR2 FQGNSA. The CDR3 sequence: CASSRDRGQGSPLHF. The CDR3 coding sequence is TGTGCCAGCAGCCGGGACAGGGGGCAGGGTTCACCCCTCCACTTT. Variable domain in full (rest from reference TRBV7-2 and TRBJ1-6): GAGVSQSPSNKVTEKGKDVELRCDPISGHTALYWYRQSLGQGLEFLIYFQGNSAPDKSGLPSDRFSAERTGGSVSTLTIQRTQQEDSAVYLCASSRDRGQGSPLHFGNGTRLTVT.

CDR3 sequence reads: CAIKEDRYNEQFF. CDR3 DNA: TGTGCCATCAAAGAGGACAGGTACAATGAGCAGTTCTTC. This chain joins TRBV10-3 and TRBJ2-1, with 7 positions matching TRBD1. Germline V lookup: CDR1 ENHRY, CDR2 SYGVKD. The length of the CDR3 is 13 residues. With V trimmed by 7 bases and J by 4 bases, 4 bases remained unmatched.

This clone was found once. The chain joins TRBV5-6 to TRBJ2-1; 11 bases agree with TRBD2. Trimming at V came to 4 bases and at J to 3 bases, leaving 3 bases not matched to a gene. Germline values: CDR1 SGHDT, CDR2 YYEEEE. This CDR3 has 15 residues. For the CDR3, the DNA is TGTGCCAGCAGCCTGGGACTAGCGGTCTACAATGAGCAGTTCTTC. It yields the protein CASSLGLAVYNEQFF.

The chain has TRBV5-1 and TRBJ2-1; 9 bases match TRBD2. The V segment lost 3 bases and the J segment 9 bases; nucleotides outside the gene matches: 7. CDR1 is SGHRS, CDR2 YFSETQ, per germline. The CDR3 covers 14 residues. CDR3 in amino acids: CASSSGSGRPEQFF. CDR3 coding DNA: TGCGCCAGCAGCTCTGGGAGCGGGAGGCCTGAGCAGTTCTTC. The entire variable domain, with the rest obtained from reference TRBV5-1 and TRBJ2-1, is as follows: KAGVTQTPRYLIKTRGQQVTLSCSPISGHRSVSWYQQTPGQGLQFLFEYFSETQRNKGNFPGRFSGRQFSNSRSEMNVSTLELGDSALYLCASSSGSGRPEQFFGPGTRLTVL.

The chain combines TRBV11-2 with TRBJ2-6; D is uncertain. Germline CDR1 SGHAT, CDR2 FQNNGV. The CDR3 length is 15 residues. Trimming removed 1 base at V and 2 bases at J, with 6 bases between. The CDR3, as DNA: TGTGCCAGCAGCTTAGTACGGGCTGGGGCCAACGTCCTGACTTTC. Protein product: CASSLVRAGANVLTF. Full variable domain (missing parts from reference TRBV11-2 and TRBJ2-6): EAGVAQSPRYKIIEKRQSVAFWCNPISGHATLYWYQQILGQGPKLLIQFQNNGVVDDSQLPKDRFSAERLKGVDSTLKIQPAKLEDSAVYLCASSLVRAGANVLTFGAGSRLTVL.

This clone came up a few times. The chain joins TRBV19 to TRBJ1-3; D unclear. V lost 6 bases, J lost 0 bases, and 15 bases lay in between. The CDR3 has 16 residues. Germline loops: CDR1 LNHDA, CDR2 SQIVND (reference sequence). The CDR3 spells CASRPSVGSSGNTIYF. CDR3 in DNA: TGTGCCAGTAGACCGTCCGTCGGGAGCTCTGGAAACACCATATATTTT. Full variable domain (outside the CDR3, taken from reference TRBV19 and TRBJ1-3): DGGITQSPKYLFRKEGQNVTLSCEQNLNHDAMYWYRQDPGQGLRLIYYSQIVNDFQKGDIAEGYSVSREKKESFPLTVTSAQKNPTAFYLCASRPSVGSSGNTIYFGEGSWLTVV.

The gene calls are TRBV9 and TRBJ2-1, with D perhaps matching TRBD2 (6 bases). CDR1 is SGDLS, CDR2 YYNGEE, per germline. The CDR3 loop spans 14 amino acids. V was trimmed by 4 bases and J by 6 bases, leaving 14 bases between them. CDR3 in DNA: TGTGCCAGCAGCACCTCGGGACTCCTCAATGAGCAGTTCTTC. Translation gives CASSTSGLLNEQFF.

V gene TRBV19 combines with J gene TRBJ1-1, with 9 bases fitting TRBD1. J was trimmed by 6 bases and V by 3 bases; bases with no gene match: 5. Germline CDR1 and CDR2: LNHDA and SQIVND (reference sequence). The CDR3 is 14 amino acids. In DNA form, the CDR3 reads TGTGCCAGTAGTATGTATACAGGGGGCTCTGAAGCTTTCTTT. The encoded protein is CASSMYTGGSEAFF.

The V gene is TRBV6-5, the J gene TRBJ2-5; 9 positions agree with TRBD1. The germline V gene has CDR1 MNHEY and CDR2 SVGAGI. V was pared by 3 bases and J by 5 bases, with 10 bases of the junction left unmatched. The CDR3 has 16 amino acids. CDR3 coding DNA: TGTGCCAGCAGTTATATCCATGGCGACAGGGGGGAGACCCAGTACTTC. Encoded protein: CASSYIHGDRGETQYF.

There are a few counts of this clone. The chain employs TRBV5-1 and TRBJ1-2; tentative D call: TRBD1 (5 bases). Trimming shortened V by 0 bases and J by 4 bases, and 7 bases separated the two germline ends. Germline V gene sequence: CDR1 SGHRS, CDR2 YFSETQ. This CDR3 has 13 amino acids. This CDR3 is CASSLDTGYGYTF. The CDR3 nucleotides are TGCGCCAGCAGCTTGGATACAGGCTATGGCTACACCTTC.

The gene calls are TRBV14 and TRBJ2-7; 9 nucleotides agree with TRBD1. Unmatched junction bases numbered 7, after V lost 4 bases and J lost 3 bases. The germline gives CDR1 SGHDN, CDR2 FVKESK. CDR3 length equals 15 residues. CDR3: CASSRTGQGNYEQYF. The CDR3 nucleotides read TGTGCCAGCAGCCGCACGGGACAGGGTAACTACGAGCAGTACTTC.

The chain carries TRBV4-1 and TRBJ1-1; possible D gene TRBD1, 6 bases. There are 14 residues in the CDR3. Trimming removed 4 bases at V and 2 bases at J, with 11 bases between. CDR1 and CDR2 (germline): MGHRA, YSYEKL. CDR3 DNA: TGCGCCAGCAGCCGGGACACACTTAACACTGAAGCTTTCTTT. It codes for CASSRDTLNTEAFF.

CDR3 amino acids: CSAGENSYEQYF. Here the CDR3 DNA reads TGCAGCGCGGGAGAAAACTCCTACGAGCAGTACTTC. The chain carries TRBV29-1 and TRBJ2-7; D is possibly TRBD2 (6 bases). Trimming took 7 bases from V and 0 from J, leaving 10 bases between them. CDR3 length equals 12 residues. CDR1 SQVTM and CDR2 ANQGSEA come from the germline V gene.

As DNA, the CDR3 is TGTGCCAGCAGTTCCGGGGGACAGCATAATGAAAAACTGTTTTTT. Translation gives CASSSGGQHNEKLFF. The gene calls are TRBV7-2 and TRBJ1-4; the match to TRBD1 covers 7 bases. Germline V gene sequence: CDR1 SGHTA, CDR2 FQGNSA. The CDR3 has 15 residues. Trimming removed 6 bases from V and 4 bases from J; junction bases left unmatched: 8.